The rows below give T cell receptor beta chains drawn from one sample of a study of identical twins. From the 5' RACE reads, TCRdb called clonotypes with MiXCR, one entry per CDR3 protein. The sample includes around 470,000 distinct CDR3 sequences, 14% of them seen just once. The same specimen was also included in a second study, on yellow fever vaccine responses in identical twins.

Input material: CD4+ T cells sorted from blood. The receptors here all came from a woman between 18 and 30 years old in good health. Each CDR3 is given with its conserved first and last residue. A D gene is named only where the DNA matches it firmly. For some rows the clone size is stated as once, few or many, or as a class when expanded; others skip it.

abundance	len	v_gene	d_gene	j_gene	CDR3aa	CDR3nt
few	16	TRBV20-1	TRBD2	TRBJ2-3	CSASRLAGGGTDTQYF	TGCAGTGCTTCACGACTAGCGGGAGGGGGCACAGATACGCAGTATTTT
many	13	TRBV7-2	NA	TRBJ2-7	CASSLRRGYEQYF	TGTGCCAGCAGCTTAAGGCGGGGCTACGAGCAGTACTTC
once	14	TRBV18	NA	TRBJ2-6	CASSRESGANVLTF	TGTGCCAGCTCCAGGGAGTCTGGGGCCAACGTCCTGACTTTC
once	14	TRBV6-2/TRBV6-3	NA	TRBJ1-5	CASSSRASNQPQHF	TGTGCCAGCAGTTCCAGGGCTAGCAATCAGCCCCAGCATTTT
NA	15	TRBV3-1	TRBD2	TRBJ2-5	CASSVAGTSKETQYF	TGTGCCAGCAGCGTCGCGGGGACTAGCAAAGAGACCCAGTACTTC
NA	15	TRBV20-1	NA	TRBJ2-2	CSAQPGGTNTGELFF	TGCAGTGCCCAACCCGGGGGTACGAACACCGGGGAGCTGTTTTTT
NA	15	TRBV10-3	TRBD2	TRBJ2-5	CAISPGLAGRETQYF	TGTGCCATCAGCCCGGGACTAGCGGGACGAGAGACCCAGTACTTC
few	13	TRBV5-5	NA	TRBJ1-5	CASSDTGHQPQHF	TGTGCCAGCAGCGATACAGGGCACCAGCCCCAGCATTTT
few	13	TRBV7-7	NA	TRBJ2-2	CASSREDAGELFF	TGTGCTAGCAGCCGGGAAGACGCCGGGGAGCTGTTTTTT
NA	17	TRBV4-3	TRBD2	TRBJ2-1	CASSQGRIAGDDGEQFF	TGCGCCAGCAGCCAAGGACGGATAGCGGGCGATGACGGTGAGCAGTTCTTC